This record looks at one T cell receptor beta chain sequence and its context. Its matching antigen is unknown. This sample was taken from a study of T cells expressing NK-cell markers. At the level of the study: Sorted CD3+CD56-NKG2C+, CD3+CD56+NKG2C+ and CD3+CD56+NKG2C- T cells supplied the TCR beta repertoires.

The CDR3 extends over 15 amino acids. The germline CDR1 and CDR2 sequences are SGHTA and FQGTGA. General study results and limits: These clonotypes also led the CD3+CD56-NKG2C+ fraction in several donors.

TCRdb reworked the 5' RACE reads into one entry per CDR3 protein, no DNA. The table counts 450,000 to 600,000 distinct CDR3 sequences; 3% to 4.5% lies in the top ten. The chain is built from TRBV7-3 and TRBJ1-6. This clonotype was obtained from a man between 18 and 35 years old in good health. Sequenced material: blood T cells: a sorted CD56 or NKG2C T cell subset, CD4+ or CD8+ T cells, or bulk PBMC T cells (not recorded which). This CDR3 reads CASSLVMGRNSPLHF.